Below are 6 T cell receptor beta chains sequenced from a single sample in a study of shared clonotypes between healthy human individuals. TCRdb's copy holds only in-frame clones and misses some; the assay was immunoSEQ multiplex PCR. This sample has fewer than 850,000 clones, with less than 95% found just once. Sequenced: memory CD8+ T cells from PBMCs. Subset given: CD45RO+ cells pooled with CCR7-negative TemRA cells. Receptor source: a man younger than 30 in good health. Some clones in this sample may be carry-over from other donors' samples.

The gene calls are TRBV6-1 and TRBJ2-7; the match to TRBD2 covers 9 bases. V lost 5 bases, J lost 1 base, and 6 bases stayed unmatched. Germline V lookup: CDR1 MNHNS, CDR2 SASEGT. This CDR3 spans 15 amino acids. The CDR3 sequence is CASSNGLARSYEQYF. In nucleotides, the CDR3 is TGTGCCAGCAGTAACGGACTAGCGAGATCCTACGAGCAGTACTTC.

The V and J genes are TRBV4-3 and TRBJ2-2; 7 bases fit TRBD2. This CDR3 is built from 17 residues. V lost 3 bases to trimming and J lost 1 base; unmatched junction nucleotides: 8. Germline V gives CDR1 LGHNA, CDR2 YSLEER. CDR3 nucleotide sequence: TGCGCCAGCAGCCACCTCCTGAGCGGGGAGAACACCGGGGAGCTGTTTTTT. Encoded protein: CASSHLLSGENTGELFF.

The V and J genes are TRBV29-1 and TRBJ2-7, with TRBD1 identical over 9 bases. J gave up 8 bases and V 5 bases, and 4 bases lay outside the gene matches. Germline V lookup: CDR1 SQVTM, CDR2 ANQGSEA. The CDR3 length is 11 residues. CDR3 DNA: TGCAGCGTTTTAACAGGGGGCAAGCAGTACTTC. Amino acids: CSVLTGGKQYF.

The CDR3 spells CASSLEVRGTSTDTQYF. The CDR3 region has the DNA TGCGCCAGCAGCTTGGAAGTAAGGGGGACTAGCACAGATACGCAGTATTTT. The gene calls are TRBV5-1 and TRBJ2-3, with D tentatively TRBD1 or TRBD2 (6 bases each). CDR3 length: 17 residues. The germline V gene encodes CDR1 SGHRS and CDR2 YFSETQ. V was clipped by 0 bases and J by 0 bases, with 14 bases between them.

The V call is TRBV7-9, the J call TRBJ2-1; 9 positions match TRBD2. Trimming removed 6 bases from V and 6 bases from J; junction bases left unmatched: 6. This CDR3 is 14 amino acids long. Germline CDR1 and CDR2: SEHNR and FQNEAQ (reference sequence). The CDR3 is CASSSGTSTNEQFF. The DNA for the CDR3 is TGTGCCAGCAGTTCTGGGACTAGCACCAATGAGCAGTTCTTC.

This sequence joins TRBV5-1 and TRBJ1-1; D might be TRBD1 (5 bases). This CDR3 spans 14 amino acids. Germline V gives CDR1 SGHRS, CDR2 YFSETQ. The ends were cut back, 0 bases at V and 7 bases at J, with 13 bases in the middle. For the CDR3, the DNA is TGCGCCAGCAGCTTGGGAGGGGAAATGGTTGAAGCTTTCTTT. The encoded protein is CASSLGGEMVEAFF.